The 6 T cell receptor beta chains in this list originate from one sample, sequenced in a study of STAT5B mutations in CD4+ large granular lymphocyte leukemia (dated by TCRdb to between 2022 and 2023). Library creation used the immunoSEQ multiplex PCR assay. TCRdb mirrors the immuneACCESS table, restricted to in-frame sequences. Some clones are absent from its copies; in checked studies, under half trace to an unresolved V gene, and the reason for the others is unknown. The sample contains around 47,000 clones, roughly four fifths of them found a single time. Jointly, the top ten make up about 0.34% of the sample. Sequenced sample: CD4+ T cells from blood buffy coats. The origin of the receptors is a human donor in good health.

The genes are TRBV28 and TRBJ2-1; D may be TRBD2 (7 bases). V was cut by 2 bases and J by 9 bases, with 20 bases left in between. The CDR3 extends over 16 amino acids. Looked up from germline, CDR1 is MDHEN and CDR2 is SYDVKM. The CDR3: CASSLGGGHPWGEQFF. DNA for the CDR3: TGTGCCAGCAGTTTAGGGGGGGGACACCCCTGGGGTGAGCAGTTCTTC.

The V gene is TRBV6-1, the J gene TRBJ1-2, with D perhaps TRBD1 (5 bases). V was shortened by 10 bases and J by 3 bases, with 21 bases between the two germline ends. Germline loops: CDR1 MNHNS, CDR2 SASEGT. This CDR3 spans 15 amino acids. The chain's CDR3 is CANRQLDLIYYGYTF. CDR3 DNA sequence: TGTGCCAACAGACAGCTGGATCTTATCTACTATGGCTACACCTTC.

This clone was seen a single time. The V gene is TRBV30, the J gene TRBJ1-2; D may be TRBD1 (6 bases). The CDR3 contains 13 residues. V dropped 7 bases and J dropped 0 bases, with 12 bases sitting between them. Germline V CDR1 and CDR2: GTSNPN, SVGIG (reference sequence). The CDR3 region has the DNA TGTGCCTTGAAGGACAGAACTAACTATGGCTACACCTTC. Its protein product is CALKDRTNYGYTF.

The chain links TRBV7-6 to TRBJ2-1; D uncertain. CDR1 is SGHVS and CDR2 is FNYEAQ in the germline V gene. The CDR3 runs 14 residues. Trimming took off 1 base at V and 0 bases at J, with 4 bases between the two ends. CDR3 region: CASSLDYSYNEQFF. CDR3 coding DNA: TGTGCCAGCAGCTTAGACTACTCCTACAATGAGCAGTTCTTC.

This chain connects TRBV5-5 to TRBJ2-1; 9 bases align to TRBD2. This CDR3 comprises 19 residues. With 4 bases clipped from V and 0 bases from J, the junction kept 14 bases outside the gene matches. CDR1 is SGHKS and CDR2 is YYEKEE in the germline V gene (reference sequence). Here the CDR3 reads CASSPRWTSVRSSYNEQFF. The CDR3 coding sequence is TGTGCCAGCAGCCCCCGATGGACTAGCGTTCGAAGCTCCTACAATGAGCAGTTCTTC.

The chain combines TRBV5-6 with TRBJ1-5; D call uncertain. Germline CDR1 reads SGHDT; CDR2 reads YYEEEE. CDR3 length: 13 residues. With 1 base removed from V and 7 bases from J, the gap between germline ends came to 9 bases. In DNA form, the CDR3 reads TGTGCCAGCAGCTTGTCGGGAAGCCAGCCCCAGCATTTT. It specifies CASSLSGSQPQHF.